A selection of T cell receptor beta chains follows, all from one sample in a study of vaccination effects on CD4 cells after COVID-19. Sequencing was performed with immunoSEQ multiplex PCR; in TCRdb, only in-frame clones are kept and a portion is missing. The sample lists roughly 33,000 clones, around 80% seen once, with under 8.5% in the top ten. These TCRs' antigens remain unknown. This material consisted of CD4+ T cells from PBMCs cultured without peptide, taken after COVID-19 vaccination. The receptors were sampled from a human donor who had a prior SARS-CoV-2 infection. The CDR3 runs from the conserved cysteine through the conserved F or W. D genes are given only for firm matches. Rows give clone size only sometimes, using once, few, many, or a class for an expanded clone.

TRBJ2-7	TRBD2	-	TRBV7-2	TGTGCCAGCAGCCTCAGCCGAGCGGGAGGGCCCGAGCAGTACTTC	CASSLSRAGGPEQYF
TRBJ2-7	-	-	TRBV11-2	TGTGCCAGCAGCTTAGAAGGTGCGGCGGCATACGAGCAGTACTTC	CASSLEGAAAYEQYF
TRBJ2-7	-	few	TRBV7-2	TGTGCCAGCAGCTCTATGGGGGCGGGGTCCTACGAGCAGTACTTC	CASSSMGAGSYEQYF
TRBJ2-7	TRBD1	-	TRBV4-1	TGCGCCAGCAGCCAAGCTTATGACAGGGGCTCCTACGAGCAGTACTTC	CASSQAYDRGSYEQYF
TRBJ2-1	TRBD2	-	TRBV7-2	TGTGCCAGCAGCGAAGAATATGCGCGGGGGGATGAGCAGTTCTTC	CASSEEYARGDEQFF
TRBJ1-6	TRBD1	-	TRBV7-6	TGTGCCAGCAGCTTATTTGGACAGGGAGTGGCATCACCCCTCCACTTT	CASSLFGQGVASPLHF
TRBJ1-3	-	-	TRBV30	TGTGCCTGGAGGCTCGCAGGGTCTGGAAACACCATATATTTT	CAWRLAGSGNTIYF
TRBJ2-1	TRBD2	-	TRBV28	TGTGCCAGCAGTGGGAGCGGGGGGAACAATGAGCAGTTCTTC	CASSGSGGNNEQFF
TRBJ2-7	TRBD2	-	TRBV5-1	TGCGCCAGCAGCTCGCGGACTAGCTCGGGCGAGCAGTACTTC	CASSSRTSSGEQYF
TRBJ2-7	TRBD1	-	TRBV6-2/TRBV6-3	TGTGCCAGCAGCCGACCTGCACAGGGGGTCTACGAGCAGTACTTC	CASSRPAQGVYEQYF
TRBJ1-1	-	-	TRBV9	TGTGCCAGCAGCCAAGAGGCGTTTATGAACACTGAAGCTTTCTTT	CASSQEAFMNTEAFF
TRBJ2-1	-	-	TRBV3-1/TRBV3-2	TGTGCCAGCAGCCGGCCGGGGGGCTCGTACAATGAGCAGTTCTTC	CASSRPGGSYNEQFF
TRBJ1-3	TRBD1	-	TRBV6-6	TGTGCCACGGAGGACAGGGGACGCACTGGAAACACCATATATTTT	CATEDRGRTGNTIYF
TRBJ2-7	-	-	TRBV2	TGTGCCAGCACAAGGGAAATCCACGAGCAGTACTTC	CASTREIHEQYF
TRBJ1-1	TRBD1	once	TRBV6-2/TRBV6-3	TGTGCCAGCAGTCAGACAGGGGCCTACTTGAACACTGAAGCTTTCTTT	CASSQTGAYLNTEAFF
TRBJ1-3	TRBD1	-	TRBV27	TGTGCCAGCAAGTCTGCGAGCGAGAGGTCCCGGGACAGGGTCAACACCATATATTTT	CASKSASERSRDRVNTIYF
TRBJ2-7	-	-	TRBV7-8	TGTGCCAGCAGCCTACCTGGTTGGGAGCAGTACTTC	CASSLPGWEQYF